This entry lists 27 T cell receptor beta chains sequenced from one sample in a study of cytomegalovirus exposure and HLA in healthy donors. The PCR used 60 Vbeta and 13 Jbeta primers. Repertoires were generated with immunoSEQ multiplex PCR, while TCRdb's copy carries only in-frame clones and drops some. Seen here are under 200,000 clones, roughly 76% observed once, and the top ten hold approximately 13%. The sequenced sample consisted of PBMCs. These receptors all stem from a woman aged 50 to 60 in good health and CMV-seronegative.

This clone appeared a single time. The rearrangement joins TRBV5-6 to TRBJ1-4; D gene ambiguous. Germline CDR1 and CDR2: SGHDT and YYEEEE. The CDR3 spans 15 residues. V lost 1 base, J lost 7 bases, and 14 bases lay in between. The CDR3 sequence: CASSLFSTSSEKLFF. DNA for the CDR3: TGTGCCAGCAGCTTGTTCAGCACCTCTAGTGAAAAACTGTTTTTT.

CDR3 loop: CASSPRSQGVSEAFF. The CDR3 nucleotides are TGCGCCAGCAGCCCAAGGTCGCAGGGGGTATCTGAAGCTTTCTTT. The chain combines TRBV4-1 with TRBJ1-1, with 7 bases aligning to TRBD1. The germline V gene has CDR1 MGHRA and CDR2 YSYEKL. With 4 bases clipped from V and 6 bases from J, the junction kept 11 bases outside the gene matches. The CDR3 loop spans 15 amino acids.

The rearrangement uses TRBV4-3 and TRBJ2-7; tentatively, D is TRBD2 (6 bases). This CDR3 comprises 15 residues. In germline, CDR1 is LGHNA, CDR2 YSLEER. V was cut by 4 bases and J by 2 bases, with 15 bases left in between. CDR3 in amino acids: CASSLQRGGTYEQYF. The CDR3 bases are TGCGCCAGCAGCCTCCAGCGTGGAGGGACCTACGAGCAGTACTTC.

V is TRBV15 and J is TRBJ2-5, with TRBD2 as a possible D gene (5 bases). The germline V gene has CDR1 LNHNV and CDR2 YYDKDF (reference sequence). This CDR3 region has 16 residues. V shed 0 bases and J shed 5 bases, with 16 bases lying between them. The CDR3: CATSRDRGSGIETQYF. The CDR3 region has the DNA TGTGCCACCAGCAGAGATCGGGGTAGTGGAATCGAGACCCAGTACTTC.

The chain couples TRBV14 to TRBJ1-4, with 7 bases lining up with TRBD1. Germline V gene data show CDR1 as SGHDN and CDR2 as FVKESK. There are 16 residues in the CDR3. J lost 5 bases, V lost 2 bases, and 8 bases had no gene match. This chain's CDR3 is CASSQRTGPVNEKLFF. CDR3 nucleotide sequence: TGTGCCAGCAGCCAACGGACAGGCCCGGTGAATGAAAAACTGTTTTTT.

The J gene is TRBJ2-3, the V gene TRBV7-9; 7 positions match TRBD2. This CDR3 contains 14 residues. The ends lost 5 bases at V and 4 bases at J; junction bases unmatched: 6. Germline V gene sequence: CDR1 SEHNR, CDR2 FQNEAQ (reference sequence). The CDR3: CASSPRLAPDTQYF. The CDR3 nucleotides are TGTGCCAGCAGCCCCAGACTAGCTCCAGATACGCAGTATTTT.

The chain links TRBV2 to TRBJ2-3; TRBD2 aligns across 8 bases. The CDR3 is 14 residues long. V was pared by 4 bases and J by 4 bases, with 4 bases of the junction left unmatched. Germline V lookup: CDR1 SNHLY, CDR2 FYNNEI. The CDR3 DNA is TGTGCCAGCAGTGTCCCAGCGGGGGCAGATACGCAGTATTTT. Translating it yields CASSVPAGADTQYF.

This chain uses TRBV19 with TRBJ2-2; 14 nucleotides agree with TRBD2. After removal of 3 bases from V and 2 bases from J, the junction contained 2 bases not matched to a gene. Looked up from germline, CDR1 is LNHDA and CDR2 is SQIVND (reference sequence). The CDR3 loop spans 17 amino acids. CDR3 loop: CASSMGTSGGNTGELFF. The CDR3 DNA reads TGTGCCAGTAGTATGGGGACTAGCGGGGGCAACACCGGGGAGCTGTTTTTT.

V is TRBV9 and J is TRBJ1-6, with 10 bases aligning to TRBD1. The CDR3 is 14 residues long. From germline, CDR1 is SGDLS and CDR2 YYNGEE. Unmatched junction bases numbered 4, after V lost 6 bases and J lost 7 bases. The CDR3 DNA reads TGTGCCAGCACCCGGGACAGGGGAAATTCACCCCTCCACTTT. Amino acid sequence: CASTRDRGNSPLHF.

The chain carries TRBV6-4 and TRBJ2-7; D is unclear. The germline V and J ends were trimmed by 2 bases and 2 bases, with 7 bases remaining between them. CDR3 length: 13 residues. CDR1 and CDR2 from the germline V gene are MRHNA and SNTAGT. CDR3 in DNA: TGTGCCAGCAGTGACCCTCGAGCCTACGAGCAGTACTTC. It specifies CASSDPRAYEQYF.

The V and J genes are TRBV5-6 and TRBJ2-7, with a weak D call TRBD1 (5 bases). V lost 0 bases and J 1 base, leaving 11 bases between the germline ends. The CDR3 spans 15 residues. Germline V gene sequence: CDR1 SGHDT, CDR2 YYEEEE. This CDR3 reads CASSLGTFDSYEQYF. The CDR3 DNA follows: TGTGCCAGCAGCTTGGGGACATTCGATTCCTACGAGCAGTACTTC. The whole variable domain, remainder taken from reference TRBV5-6 and TRBJ2-7, is DAGVTQSPTHLIKTRGQQVTLRCSPKSGHDTVSWYQQALGQGPQFIFQYYEEEERQRGNFPDRFSGHQFPNYSSELNVNALLLGDSALYLCASSLGTFDSYEQYFGPGTRLTVT.

This rearrangement joins TRBV4-2 to TRBJ1-1; the D gene is possibly TRBD1 (5 bases). CDR3 length: 15 amino acids. The germline CDR1 and CDR2 sequences are LGHNA and YNFKEQ. The ends were cut back, 3 bases at V and 4 bases at J, with 15 bases in the middle. The CDR3 spells CASSHPGGTVTEAFF. The CDR3 DNA is TGTGCCAGCAGCCACCCCGGAGGGACGGTCACTGAAGCTTTCTTT.

This clone was found once. The chain carries TRBV9 and TRBJ2-6; D may be TRBD1 (5 bases). The CDR3 runs to 15 residues. Germline V lookup: CDR1 SGDLS, CDR2 YYNGEE. Trimming pared 0 bases from V and 6 bases from J, leaving 10 bases between. The CDR3 here is CASSVGREAANVLTF. CDR3 coding DNA: TGTGCCAGCAGCGTAGGCAGGGAAGCGGCCAACGTCCTGACTTTC.

The count of this clone is one. The chain uses TRBV19 and TRBJ2-5, with TRBD2 matching 11 bases. Per germline, CDR1 LNHDA and CDR2 SQIVND (reference sequence). Germline trimming cut 0 bases from V and 5 bases from J; bases unmatched to any gene: 11. CDR3 length: 18 amino acids. The CDR3 DNA reads TGTGCCAGTAGTATAGATCCAACCGGGACTAGCGGCCTGGAGACCCAGTACTTC. Translated, it gives CASSIDPTGTSGLETQYF.

J is TRBJ1-5 and V is TRBV7-9, with D maybe TRBD1 (6 bases). V lost 5 bases, J lost 1 base, and 12 bases lay in between. Germline values: CDR1 SEHNR, CDR2 FQNEAQ (reference sequence). The CDR3 spans 15 residues. The CDR3 DNA follows: TGTGCCAGCAGCCTCGGGCAGGGGAGCAATCAGCCCCAGCATTTT. It codes for CASSLGQGSNQPQHF.

The chain joins TRBV19 to TRBJ1-4, with a tentative D call TRBD1 (5 bases). From germline, CDR1 is LNHDA and CDR2 SQIVND (reference sequence). The V end lost 4 bases, the J end lost 3 bases, and 18 bases lay between the germline ends. This CDR3 spans 17 amino acids. The chain's CDR3 is CASSKKGGASPNEKLFF. The CDR3 nucleotides read TGTGCCAGTAGTAAGAAAGGAGGGGCAAGCCCTAATGAAAAACTGTTTTTT.

Notes on this clone: Additional DNA sequences in this sample encode the identical CDR3. The gene calls are TRBV15 and TRBJ2-1; D might be TRBD2 (5 bases). Germline-derived CDR1 and CDR2 are LNHNV and YYDKDF (reference sequence). The V gene lost 5 bases and the J gene lost 4 bases, with 15 bases spanning the gap. The CDR3 contains 15 residues. Here the CDR3 DNA reads TGTGCCACCAGCCCCAGTAGGAGGACTTACAATGAGCAGTTCTTC. Its protein is CATSPSRRTYNEQFF.

This chain links TRBV30 with TRBJ1-4; D is ambiguous. The CDR3 is made up of 13 amino acids. V shed 5 bases and J shed 6 bases, with 13 bases lying between them. CDR1 GTSNPN and CDR2 SVGIG come from the germline V gene (reference sequence). CDR3 bases: TGTGCCTGGGGAGGGCGCTTGGATGAAAAACTGTTTTTT. Residues: CAWGGRLDEKLFF.

A remark on this clone: A read error may account for a junction end that differs from germline. The genes are TRBV4-2 and TRBJ2-7, with D unresolved. Per germline, CDR1 LGHNA and CDR2 YNFKEQ. This CDR3 is 13 amino acids long. The chain's CDR3 is CASSQEPSRPSLF. The CDR3 DNA reads TGTGCCAGCAGCCAAGAGCCATCCAGGCCCTCCCTCTTC.

The V gene is TRBV12-5, the J gene TRBJ1-5; 8 nucleotides agree with TRBD1. The CDR3 contains 19 residues. Germline CDR1 is LGHNT and CDR2 is FRNRAP. The V segment lost 0 bases and the J segment 0 bases; nucleotides outside the gene matches: 10. In DNA form, the CDR3 reads TGTGCTAGTGGTTTGGTACGTATTGGGCAGGGGGCTAGCAATCAGCCCCAGCATTTT. It encodes CASGLVRIGQGASNQPQHF.

This chain links TRBV11-2 with TRBJ2-5; D is perhaps TRBD2 (5 bases). CDR1 and CDR2 (germline): SGHAT, FQNNGV. The length of the CDR3 is 15 residues. V lost 1 base to trimming and J lost 1 base, with 10 bases between them. The CDR3 reads CASSLGQRTQETQYF. The CDR3 nucleotides are TGTGCCAGCAGCTTAGGGCAGCGGACCCAAGAGACCCAGTACTTC.

This clone was seen only once. The CDR3 bases are TGTGCCAGCAGCCCATTGGGACTAGCGGGATGGTACTTC. It specifies CASSPLGLAGWYF. The J gene is TRBJ2-7, the V gene TRBV11-2, with 13 bases fitting TRBD2. This CDR3 region has 13 residues. J lost 12 bases, V lost 5 bases, and 7 bases had no gene match. Per germline, CDR1 SGHAT and CDR2 FQNNGV.

The chain joins TRBV7-2 to TRBJ2-7, with D possibly being TRBD2 (6 bases). The CDR3 spans 15 residues. Germline CDR1 SGHTA, CDR2 FQGNSA. The V end was cut by 5 bases, the J end by 6 bases, with 20 bases between. CDR3 region: CASSTGGGRNLEQYF. The CDR3 DNA is TGTGCCAGCAGCACAGGTGGGGGGAGGAATCTCGAGCAGTACTTC.

This clone appeared a few times. V usage is TRBV7-2 and J usage is TRBJ2-2, with TRBD2 matching over 15 bases. Germline V gene sequence: CDR1 SGHTA, CDR2 FQGNSA. V dropped 6 bases and J dropped 4; count of bases not matched to a gene: 6. This CDR3 region has 17 residues. CDR3 sequence reads: CASSPGTSGGPTGELFF. The CDR3 nucleotides are TGTGCCAGCAGTCCGGGGACTAGCGGGGGGCCCACCGGGGAGCTGTTTTTT.

This clone was found once. The V gene is TRBV7-2, the J gene TRBJ1-4; TRBD1 is a possible D gene (6 bases). This CDR3 contains 16 residues. The ends were cut back, 6 bases at V and 0 bases at J, with 14 bases in the middle. Germline V gene lookup returns CDR1 SGHTA and CDR2 FQGNSA. CDR3 region: CASRTGQKTTNEKLFF. The CDR3 DNA follows: TGTGCCAGCAGGACCGGACAGAAAACAACTAATGAAAAACTGTTTTTT.

V gene TRBV9 combines with J gene TRBJ2-2; a possible D gene is TRBD1 (5 bases). Trimming took 4 bases from V and 0 from J, leaving 13 bases between them. The V gene's germline CDR1 is SGDLS and CDR2 YYNGEE. This CDR3 has 16 amino acids. The CDR3 DNA sequence: TGTGCCAGCAGCCCCCCCACAGGAACGAACACCGGGGAGCTGTTTTTT. This encodes CASSPPTGTNTGELFF.

The chain links TRBV2 to TRBJ2-7; 7 nucleotides match TRBD1. The ends lost 6 bases at V and 7 bases at J; junction bases unmatched: 9. The germline CDR1 and CDR2 sequences are SNHLY and FYNNEI. This CDR3 has 13 residues. This CDR3 reads CASRGTVSEEQYF. In nucleotides, the CDR3 is TGTGCCAGCAGGGGGACAGTATCGGAGGAGCAGTACTTC.